Listed below are T cell receptor beta chains from one sample, sequenced in a study of human T cells and chemical hapten exposure. TCRdb independently ran MiXCR on the RACE reads; one entry per CDR3 protein. Here the sample spans 90,000 to 110,000 distinct CDR3 sequences, roughly a tenth being singletons. The sequences come from whole blood, collected in connection with sensitization to the hapten diphenylcyclopropenone (DPC). Source of these receptors: a woman aged 40-49 years with alopecia areata. Some clones in this sample may be carry-over from other donors' samples. Both conserved end residues are part of each CDR3. D genes are given only for firm matches. Size values are once, few and many counts, or a class for expanded clones, and some rows have none.

d_call j_call v_call cdr3_length clone_size cdr3_nt cdr3_aa
NA TRBJ2-5 TRBV15 13 many TGTGCCACCAGCAGAGATCTGACGGAGACCCAGTACTTC CATSRDLTETQYF
TRBD2 TRBJ2-4 TRBV20-1 14 NA TGCAGTGTCCCGACTAGCGGGGATAGAAACATTCAGTACTTC CSVPTSGDRNIQYF
NA TRBJ1-5 TRBV2 14 few TGTGCCAGCAGTGAATTGACGGATGATCAGCCCCAGCATTTT CASSELTDDQPQHF
TRBD2 TRBJ2-5 TRBV9 18 few TGTGCCAGCAGCTCGCACTCCGGGACTAGCGGGGGGGCAGAGACCCAGTACTTC CASSSHSGTSGGAETQYF
NA TRBJ2-7 TRBV6-2/TRBV6-3 17 few TGTGCCAGCAGTTACTTCGGGAGAGGCCAGAGCTCCTACGAGCAGTACTTC CASSYFGRGQSSYEQYF
NA TRBJ2-7 TRBV7-2 14 many TGTGCCAGCAGCTCTACTGCAGACTCCTACGAGCAGTACTTC CASSSTADSYEQYF
TRBD1 TRBJ1-5 TRBV7-2 15 few TGTGCCAGCAGCCGATCGACAGGGAACAATCAGCCCCAGCATTTT CASSRSTGNNQPQHF
NA TRBJ1-2 TRBV28 13 many TGTGCCAGCAGCAACGGACACAGCTATGGCTACACCTTC CASSNGHSYGYTF
NA TRBJ2-7 TRBV6-6 13 NA TGTGCCAGCAGTTACTCCACAGTGGGCGAGCAGTACTTC CASSYSTVGEQYF
NA TRBJ2-1 TRBV12-3/TRBV12-4 15 NA TGTGCCAGCAGTTCGGCGGTTATTTTGGTCCATGAGCAGTTCTTC CASSSAVILVHEQFF
NA TRBJ1-6 TRBV3-1 14 many TGTGCCAGCAGCCAAGGCAGGGAGTCTTCACCCCTCCACTTT CASSQGRESSPLHF
NA TRBJ1-5 TRBV4-1 13 few TGCGCCAGCAGCAGGACAGCCAATCAGCCCCAGCATTTT CASSRTANQPQHF
NA TRBJ1-6 TRBV12-3/TRBV12-4 15 many TGTGCCAGCAGGCCTGTGGGGGGAGCTAATTCACCCCTCCACTTT CASRPVGGANSPLHF
NA TRBJ2-1 TRBV7-2 15 few TGTGCCAGCAGCTCCTGGGGCGGCTCCTACAATGAGCAGTTCTTC CASSSWGGSYNEQFF
TRBD2 TRBJ2-5 TRBV7-2 14 many TGTGCCAGCAGCTTCAAAGCGGGGCAAGAGACCCAGTACTTC CASSFKAGQETQYF
TRBD1 TRBJ1-4 TRBV14 16 NA TGTGCCAGCAGCCACCGACAGCAGGGGGCGAGGGAAAAACTGTTTTTT CASSHRQQGAREKLFF
TRBD2 TRBJ2-7 TRBV10-3 15 NA TGTGCCACCCCACCACTAGCGGGGGAACCCTACGAGCAGTACTTC CATPPLAGEPYEQYF
NA TRBJ2-2 TRBV20-1 15 many TGCAGTGCTAGAGGGTTCCAGCTCCGCACCGGGGAGCTGTTTTTT CSARGFQLRTGELFF
NA TRBJ2-7 TRBV6-1 11 few TGTGCCAGCAGTGAATTTGAGGTACAGTACTTC CASSEFEVQYF
NA TRBJ2-5 TRBV29-1 13 few TGCAGCGTTGGAGCACCGTACCAAGAGACCCAGTACTTC CSVGAPYQETQYF
NA TRBJ1-1 TRBV12-3/TRBV12-4 13 few TGTGCCAGCAGTTTTTGGGTGAACACTGAAGCTTTCTTT CASSFWVNTEAFF
NA TRBJ1-2 TRBV27 15 NA TGTGCCAGCAGTTTATCGCCACACCTTAACTATGGCTACACCTTC CASSLSPHLNYGYTF
NA TRBJ1-4 TRBV6-1 15 NA TGTGCCAGCAGTGAGGGGAGCGCGGGTGAGAAAAAACTGTTTTTT CASSEGSAGEKKLFF
TRBD2 TRBJ2-5 TRBV20-1 14 NA TGCAGTGCTAGAGAACTAGCGGGGAAAGAGACCCAGTACTTC CSARELAGKETQYF
NA TRBJ1-5 TRBV6-2/TRBV6-3 13 many TGTGCCACTTCCTTGACGGAGAATCAGCCCCAGCATTTT CATSLTENQPQHF
NA TRBJ2-3 TRBV6-2/TRBV6-3 16 many TGTGCCAGCAGGGTCCCAGCGCGACTGAACACAGATACGCAGTATTTT CASRVPARLNTDTQYF
TRBD2 TRBJ2-7 TRBV7-2 14 NA TGTACCAGCAGCTTAGTGGCTAGCGGGCGCGCGGCGTACTTC CTSSLVASGRAAYF
TRBD1 TRBJ1-2 TRBV19 15 NA TGTGCCAGTAGTATGGGGGACAGGGGTATCTATGGCTACACCTTC CASSMGDRGIYGYTF
NA TRBJ2-7 TRBV7-8 15 many TGTGCCAGCAGCTTAGATGAAGGACGACGCTACGAGCAGTACTTC CASSLDEGRRYEQYF
NA TRBJ2-3 TRBV7-3 14 NA TGTGCCAGCAGCTTAAAGTCTAACACAGATACGCAGTATTTT CASSLKSNTDTQYF
NA TRBJ2-5 TRBV3-2 12 NA TGTGACTACAGGGGCTCGAAAGAGACCCAGTACTTC CDYRGSKETQYF
NA TRBJ2-7 TRBV20-1 15 few TGCAGTGCTAGAGATCTAGCAGGGACAAGTTACGAGCAGTACTTC CSARDLAGTSYEQYF
NA TRBJ2-1 TRBV7-2 13 NA TGTGCCAGCAGCTTTCGGGGGGCCAATGAGCAGTTCTTC CASSFRGANEQFF
NA TRBJ1-1 TRBV12-5 16 many TGTGCTAGTGGTTTGCCACGATTACCAGCCCGGAATGAAGCTTTCTTT CASGLPRLPARNEAFF
TRBD2 TRBJ2-7 TRBV20-1 14 NA TGCAGTGCTAGTACCCTGCGGGGGACGTACGAGCAGTACTTC CSASTLRGTYEQYF
NA TRBJ2-5 TRBV29-1 12 many TGCAGCGTCCTTACTCAATTTGGGACCCAGTACTTC CSVLTQFGTQYF